This is a list of T cell receptor beta chains from one sample in a study of T cell responses to AZD1222 COVID-19 vaccine. The table came from immunoSEQ multiplex PCR; TCRdb's copy has only in-frame clones and leaves some out. This table holds some 200,000 clones, 85% to 95% found once. Sequences were derived from peripheral blood, sampled on day 0 of AZD1222 vaccination. Every receptor here comes from an adult in good health. Both conserved end residues are part of each CDR3. Fields, in order: D gene, V gene, clone size, J gene, CDR3 protein, CDR3 DNA. D genes are given only for firm matches. The size entry is marked missing in some rows and otherwise reads once, few, many or a size class.

>TRBD1|TRBV27|.|TRBJ1-3
CASSLSGTGLRNTIYF
TGTGCCAGCAGTTTATCCGGGACAGGGTTGAGGAACACCATATATTTT
>TRBD1|TRBV6-1|.|TRBJ1-6
CASSEARTGLGVNSPLHF
TGTGCCAGCAGTGAAGCGAGGACAGGGCTGGGGGTTAATTCACCCCTCCACTTT
>.|TRBV10-3|.|TRBJ1-1
CAISIRQETNTEAFF
TGTGCCATCAGTATCCGACAGGAGACGAACACTGAAGCTTTCTTT
>.|TRBV5-5|.|TRBJ2-2
CASSLAPNTGELFF
TGTGCCAGCAGCTTGGCTCCGAACACCGGGGAGCTGTTTTTT
>.|TRBV18|.|TRBJ1-1
CASSQGMNTEAFF
TGTGCCAGCTCGCAGGGGATGAACACTGAAGCTTTCTTT
>.|TRBV19|few|TRBJ1-1
CASSFSLNTEAFF
TGTGCCAGTAGTTTTAGCTTGAACACTGAAGCTTTCTTT
>.|TRBV3-1/TRBV3-2|.|TRBJ1-2
CASSRSLGRGNGYTF
TGTGCCAGCAGCCGCAGTTTGGGGCGAGGGAATGGCTACACCTTC
>.|TRBV10-3|.|TRBJ2-7
CAISGGLSHYEQYF
TGTGCCATCAGTGGGGGATTATCCCACTACGAGCAGTACTTC
>.|TRBV25-1|once|TRBJ1-1
CARVGGTNTEAFF
TGTGCCAGGGTGGGGGGGACGAACACTGAAGCTTTCTTT
>.|TRBV2|.|TRBJ1-1
CASSELGAFF
TGTGCCAGCAGTGAATTGGGGGCTTTCTTT
>TRBD1|TRBV6-5|.|TRBJ1-1
CASSRQGWGKEQAFF
TGTGCCAGCAGTCGACAGGGGTGGGGGAAAGAACAAGCTTTCTTT
>.|TRBV5-1|.|TRBJ1-3
CASSPQAAGNTIYF
TGCGCCAGCAGCCCTCAGGCCGCTGGAAACACCATATATTTT
>.|TRBV19|.|TRBJ1-1
CASSIRSSPEAFF
TGTGCCAGTAGTATCCGGTCTAGCCCTGAAGCTTTCTTT
>.|TRBV3-1/TRBV3-2|.|TRBJ1-2
CASSPQTVGYGYTF
TGTGCCAGCAGCCCCCAGACAGTGGGTTATGGCTACACCTTC
>.|TRBV19|.|TRBJ1-4
CASRQSRAAIREKLFF
TGTGCCAGTAGACAAAGTAGGGCAGCGATACGGGAAAAACTGTTTTTT
>.|TRBV7-2|.|TRBJ1-5
CASSPSPNQPQHF
TGTGCCAGCAGCCCCTCTCCGAATCAGCCCCAGCATTTT
>.|TRBV5-1|.|TRBJ2-1
CASSLRGDEQFF
TGCGCCAGCAGCCTAAGAGGCGATGAGCAGTTCTTC
>.|TRBV24-1|.|TRBJ2-1
CATSVRGPGPYNEQFF
TGTGCCACCAGTGTCAGGGGTCCGGGGCCCTACAATGAGCAGTTCTTC
>TRBD1|TRBV5-1|.|TRBJ2-1
CASSLPQGKRSYNEQFF
TGCGCCAGCAGCTTGCCACAGGGGAAGCGCTCCTACAATGAGCAGTTCTTC
>TRBD1|TRBV27|.|TRBJ1-1
CASSSYTGTGGRTEAFF
TGTGCCAGCAGTTCGTATACCGGGACAGGGGGACGCACTGAAGCTTTCTTT
>.|TRBV27|.|TRBJ1-1
CASSLTGGNTEAFF
TGTGCCAGCAGTTTAACAGGCGGGAACACTGAAGCTTTCTTT
>TRBD2|TRBV6-2/TRBV6-3|once|TRBJ2-3
CASSQRESTDTQYF
TGTGCCAGCAGCCAGCGGGAGAGCACAGATACGCAGTATTTT
>.|TRBV14|.|TRBJ2-2
CASSQSAAGELFF
TGTGCCAGCAGCCAAAGCGCCGCCGGGGAGCTGTTTTTT
>TRBD1|TRBV7-9|.|TRBJ2-5
CASSSGQGALETQYF
TGTGCCAGCAGCTCGGGACAGGGGGCTTTGGAGACCCAGTACTTC
>.|TRBV27|.|TRBJ1-1
CASSWAGGSEAFF
TGTGCCAGCAGTTGGGCGGGGGGATCTGAAGCTTTCTTT
>.|TRBV24-1|.|TRBJ1-1
CATSAADRNTEAFF
TGTGCCACCAGTGCTGCGGACAGGAACACTGAAGCTTTCTTT
>.|TRBV6-4|.|TRBJ1-1
CASSESRGGGDTEAFF
TGTGCCAGCAGTGAAAGCAGGGGAGGTGGGGACACTGAAGCTTTCTTT
>.|TRBV28|few|TRBJ1-6
CASSRVNSPLHF
TGTGCCAGCAGCCGGGTTAATTCACCCCTCCACTTT